One T cell receptor beta chain is described in this entry. It has no known antigen specificity. One base away there is no much larger clone; base qualities are not given. These data originate in a study of T cell responses to AZD1222 COVID-19 vaccine (dated by TCRdb to the early 2020s). Background for the entire study: AZD1222 recipients given second doses at about 4 weeks or at about 12 weeks were pooled, since spike-specific TCR depth and breadth were not found to differ between the two schedules. TCR sequencing was performed for about 250 trial participants, of whom around 200 were given two doses of AZD1222 and 26 were given two doses of MenACWY control vaccine. Enrollment into the trials was organized by age into subgroups of 18-55, 56-69 and 70-plus years, and those subgroups contained about 160, 30 and 59 TCR-sequenced participants, respectively.

The CDR3 regions of human TCRbeta chains were analyzed by immunosequencing. Turning to the authors' computational methods: TCRs in the repertoires were matched against a reference library of SARS-CoV-2-specific TCRs that had been generated with the MIRA antigen-specificity platform. Breadth was defined as the fraction of unique TCRs that were SARS-CoV-2-associated. Depth was defined as the fraction of total T cells that were SARS-CoV-2-associated. Using the MIRA data, each spike-specific TCR was mapped to the spike region that the TCR reacts to and placed in a CD4 or CD8 class. Log10-transformed breadth and depth values were compared by one-way ANOVA with Sidak's multiple comparisons tests. This immuneACCESS table, as held by TCRdb, lists in-frame sequences with V and J called but not all clones. Of the missing ones, under half trace to an unresolved V gene in checked studies; the others have no known cause. V, J and clone size reflect that table, while D and trimming were determined from the DNA. This sample lists roughly 160,000 clones; around nine tenths were detected once. The ten largest make up 1.6% of the sample.

General findings and caveats noted by the study authors: The whole spike protein was spanned by vaccine-associated CD4 TCRs, and dominant responses were seen in regions 160-218 and 743-854. After two AZD1222 doses, spike-specific TCR breadth and depth were significantly higher than at day 0 and than in MenACWY recipients. Participants were mostly white British, with more females than males. The authors suggested clonal diversity may have been underestimated. Because no day 14 peak-response samples were available, the repertoires could be characterized only after the peak T cell response. Only a handful of AZD1222 recipients were SARS-CoV-2 seropositive at baseline, limiting conclusions about previously exposed vaccinees. Nearly half of unique spike-specific TCRs reportedly recognized epitopes outside regions mutated in the B.1.351 and B.1.1.7 variants. In the small 56-69-year group, the increase in depth fell short of significance, most likely because of low power.

From cysteine to phenylalanine, the CDR3 is 16 amino acids long. Left in the record is the CDR3 DNA by itself, 48 bases read in frame from the first base. V is trimmed back by 3 bases and J by 6 bases, and the junction contains 12 bases that no gene match accounts for. For CDR1 and CDR2, the germline V gene lists MNHNS and SASEGT. The sample's time point label, in plain terms: baseline before first vaccination. The vaccinee samples were drawn from two UK trials, COV001 and COV002, one of which was a single-blind randomized controlled phase 2/3 trial testing AZD1222 (ChAdOx1 nCoV-19) in healthy adults. For TCRbeta chain sequencing, PBMC samples were collected from trial participants at day 0 and at day 28 after the second dose.

This receptor was identified in an adult in good health. The input for sequencing was peripheral blood, taken on day 0 of AZD1222 vaccination. In this chain, TRBV6-1 is recombined with TRBJ1-2, with 8 bases in between that match TRBD1. The CDR3 region reads CASSDQGRGRLDGYTF. The nucleotides are TGTGCCAGCAGTGATCAAGGCAGGGGGCGTTTGGATGGCTACACCTTC.